The clone carrying this T cell receptor beta chain showed up just a few times. Molecular barcoding with unique molecular identifiers was used for the TCRbeta library. Each CDR3 protein is one row after TCRdb ran MiXCR on the PCR reads. The sample shows about 270,000 distinct CDR3 sequences, approximately 9.8% of them seen only once. This entry is derived from a study of T-cell reconstitution after alpha-beta-depleted transplantation in children. CDR1 is SGHAT, CDR2 FQNNGV, per germline. The length of the CDR3 is 11 residues. V shed 10 bases, J shed 9 bases, and the junction held 8 bases outside the gene matches.

The starting material was PBMCs from the stem cell graft donor, obtained from the stem cell graft. V gene TRBV11-2 combines with J gene TRBJ2-7; 8 bases match TRBD2. The receptor comes from a human donor who donated a stem cell graft to a child with SCID. The CDR3 region has the DNA TGTGCCACCGGGGGGGCTCGGGGGCAGTACTTC. Its protein product is CATGGARGQYF.